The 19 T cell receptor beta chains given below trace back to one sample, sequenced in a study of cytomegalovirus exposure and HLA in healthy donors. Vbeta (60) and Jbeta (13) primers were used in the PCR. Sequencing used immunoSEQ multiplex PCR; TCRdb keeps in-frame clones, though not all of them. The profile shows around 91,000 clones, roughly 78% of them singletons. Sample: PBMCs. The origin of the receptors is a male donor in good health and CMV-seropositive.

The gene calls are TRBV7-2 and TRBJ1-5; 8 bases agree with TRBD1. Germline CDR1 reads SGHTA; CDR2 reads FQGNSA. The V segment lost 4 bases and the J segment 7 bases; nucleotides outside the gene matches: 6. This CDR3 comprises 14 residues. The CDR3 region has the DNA TGTGCCAGCAGCTCCAGGGGGCTAGGGCAGCCCCAGCATTTT. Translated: CASSSRGLGQPQHF.

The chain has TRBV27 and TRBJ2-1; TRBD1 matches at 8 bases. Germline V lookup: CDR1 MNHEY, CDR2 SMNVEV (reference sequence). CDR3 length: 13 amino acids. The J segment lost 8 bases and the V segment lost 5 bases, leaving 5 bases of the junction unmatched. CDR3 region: CASSPTGDYEQFF. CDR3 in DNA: TGTGCCAGCAGTCCGACAGGGGATTATGAGCAGTTCTTC.

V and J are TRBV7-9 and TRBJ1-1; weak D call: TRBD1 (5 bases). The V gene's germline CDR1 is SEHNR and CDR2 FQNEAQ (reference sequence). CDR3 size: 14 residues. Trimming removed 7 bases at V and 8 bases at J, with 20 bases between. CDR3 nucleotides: TGTGCCAGCACCCCCCCCAGCGGAGGGGCGGAAGCTTTCTTT. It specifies CASTPPSGGAEAFF.

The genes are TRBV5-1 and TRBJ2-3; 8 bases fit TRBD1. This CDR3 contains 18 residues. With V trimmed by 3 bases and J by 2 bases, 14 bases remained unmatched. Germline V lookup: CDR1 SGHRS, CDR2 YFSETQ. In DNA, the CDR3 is TGCGCCAGCAGCTCGGACAGGGCAAGTAGTAGATTCACAGATACGCAGTATTTT. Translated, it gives CASSSDRASSRFTDTQYF.

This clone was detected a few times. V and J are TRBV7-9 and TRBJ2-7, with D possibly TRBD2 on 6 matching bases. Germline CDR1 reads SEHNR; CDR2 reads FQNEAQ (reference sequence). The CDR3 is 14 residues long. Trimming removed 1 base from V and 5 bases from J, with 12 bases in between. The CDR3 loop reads CASSLEAGTHEQYF. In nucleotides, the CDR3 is TGTGCCAGCAGCTTAGAGGCGGGAACCCACGAGCAGTACTTC.

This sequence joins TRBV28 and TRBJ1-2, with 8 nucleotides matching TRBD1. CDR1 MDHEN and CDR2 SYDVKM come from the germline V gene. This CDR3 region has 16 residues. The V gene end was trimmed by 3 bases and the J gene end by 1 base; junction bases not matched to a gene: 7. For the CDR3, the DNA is TGTGCCAGCAGTTTCCCACCGACAGGGGTTAACTATGGCTACACCTTC. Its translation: CASSFPPTGVNYGYTF.

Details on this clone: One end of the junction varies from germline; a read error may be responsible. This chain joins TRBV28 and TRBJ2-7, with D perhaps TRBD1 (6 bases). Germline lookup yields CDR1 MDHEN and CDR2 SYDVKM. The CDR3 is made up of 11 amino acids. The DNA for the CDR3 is TGTGCCAGCGCCCTAGGGGGTTCGGGCGTATTC. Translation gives CASALGGSGVF.

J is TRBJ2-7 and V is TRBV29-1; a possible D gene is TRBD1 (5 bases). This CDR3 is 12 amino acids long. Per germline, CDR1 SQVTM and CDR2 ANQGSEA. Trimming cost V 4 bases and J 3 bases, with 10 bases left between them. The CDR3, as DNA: TGCAGCGTTGCGCATCAGGGCTACGAGCAGTACTTC. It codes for CSVAHQGYEQYF.

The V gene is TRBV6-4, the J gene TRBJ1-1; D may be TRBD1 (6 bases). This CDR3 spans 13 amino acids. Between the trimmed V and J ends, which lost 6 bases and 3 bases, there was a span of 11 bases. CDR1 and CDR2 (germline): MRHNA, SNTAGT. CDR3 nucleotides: TGTGCCAGCAGGAGGGACACCTACACTGAAGCTTTCTTT. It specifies CASRRDTYTEAFF.

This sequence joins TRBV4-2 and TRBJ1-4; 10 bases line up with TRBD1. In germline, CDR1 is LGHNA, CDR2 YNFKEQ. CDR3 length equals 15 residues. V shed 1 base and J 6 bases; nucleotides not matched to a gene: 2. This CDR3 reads CASSQGQGAYEKLFF. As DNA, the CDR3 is TGTGCCAGCAGCCAAGGACAGGGGGCATATGAAAAACTGTTTTTT.

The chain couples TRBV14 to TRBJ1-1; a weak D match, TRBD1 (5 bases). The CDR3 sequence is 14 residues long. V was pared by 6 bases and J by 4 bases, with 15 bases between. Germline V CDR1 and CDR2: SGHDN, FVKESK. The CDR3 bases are TGTGCCAGCAGGGGACTATCCGCGGGCACTGAAGCTTTCTTT. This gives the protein CASRGLSAGTEAFF.

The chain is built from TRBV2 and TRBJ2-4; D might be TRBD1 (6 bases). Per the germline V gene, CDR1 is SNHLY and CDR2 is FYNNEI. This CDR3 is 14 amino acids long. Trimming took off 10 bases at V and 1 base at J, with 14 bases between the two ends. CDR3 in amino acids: CATRGMGAKNIQYF. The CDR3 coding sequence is TGTGCCACGAGGGGGATGGGGGCCAAAAACATTCAGTACTTC.

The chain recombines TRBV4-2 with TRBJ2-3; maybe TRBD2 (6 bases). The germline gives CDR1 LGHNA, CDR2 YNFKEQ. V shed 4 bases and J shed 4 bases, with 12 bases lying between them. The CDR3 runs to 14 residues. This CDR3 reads CASSLRDSSDTQYF. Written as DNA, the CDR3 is TGTGCCAGCAGCCTAAGGGACTCCTCAGATACGCAGTATTTT.

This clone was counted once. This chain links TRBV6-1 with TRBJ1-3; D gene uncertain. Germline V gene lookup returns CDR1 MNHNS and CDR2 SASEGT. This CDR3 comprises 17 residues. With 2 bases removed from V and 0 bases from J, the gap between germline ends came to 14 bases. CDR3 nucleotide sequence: TGTGCCAGCAGTGAATTTGAGAGTCTCTCCTCTGGAAACACCATATATTTT. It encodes CASSEFESLSSGNTIYF.

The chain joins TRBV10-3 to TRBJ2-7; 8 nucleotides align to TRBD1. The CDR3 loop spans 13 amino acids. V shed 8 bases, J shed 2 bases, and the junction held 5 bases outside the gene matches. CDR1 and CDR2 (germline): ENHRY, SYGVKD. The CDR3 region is CAIGGQGTYEQYF. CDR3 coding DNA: TGTGCCATCGGAGGACAGGGAACCTACGAGCAGTACTTC.

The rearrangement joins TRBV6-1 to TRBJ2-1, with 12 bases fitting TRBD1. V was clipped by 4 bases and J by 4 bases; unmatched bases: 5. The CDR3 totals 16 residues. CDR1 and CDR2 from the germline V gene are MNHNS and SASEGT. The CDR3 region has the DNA TGTGCCAGCAGTGGAGGGACAGGGGGCAAGTACAATGAGCAGTTCTTC. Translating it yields CASSGGTGGKYNEQFF.

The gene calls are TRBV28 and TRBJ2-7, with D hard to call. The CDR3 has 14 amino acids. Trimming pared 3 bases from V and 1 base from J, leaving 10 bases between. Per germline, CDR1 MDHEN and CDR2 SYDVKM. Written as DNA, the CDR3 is TGTGCCAGCAGTTTCATTCATACTTCCTACGAGCAGTACTTC. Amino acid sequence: CASSFIHTSYEQYF.

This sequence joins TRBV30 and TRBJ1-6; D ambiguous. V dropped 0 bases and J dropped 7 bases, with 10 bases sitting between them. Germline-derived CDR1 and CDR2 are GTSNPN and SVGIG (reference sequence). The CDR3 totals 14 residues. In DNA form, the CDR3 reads TGTGCCTGGAGTGTACGTACAAAGAATTCACCCCTCCACTTT. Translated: CAWSVRTKNSPLHF.

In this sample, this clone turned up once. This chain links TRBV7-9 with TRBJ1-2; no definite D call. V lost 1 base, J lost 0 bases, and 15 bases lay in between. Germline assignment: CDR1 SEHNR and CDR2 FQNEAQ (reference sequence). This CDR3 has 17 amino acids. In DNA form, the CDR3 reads TGTGCCAGCAGCTTAGGTTCGGAGAGGCCCTCTAACTATGGCTACACCTTC. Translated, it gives CASSLGSERPSNYGYTF.